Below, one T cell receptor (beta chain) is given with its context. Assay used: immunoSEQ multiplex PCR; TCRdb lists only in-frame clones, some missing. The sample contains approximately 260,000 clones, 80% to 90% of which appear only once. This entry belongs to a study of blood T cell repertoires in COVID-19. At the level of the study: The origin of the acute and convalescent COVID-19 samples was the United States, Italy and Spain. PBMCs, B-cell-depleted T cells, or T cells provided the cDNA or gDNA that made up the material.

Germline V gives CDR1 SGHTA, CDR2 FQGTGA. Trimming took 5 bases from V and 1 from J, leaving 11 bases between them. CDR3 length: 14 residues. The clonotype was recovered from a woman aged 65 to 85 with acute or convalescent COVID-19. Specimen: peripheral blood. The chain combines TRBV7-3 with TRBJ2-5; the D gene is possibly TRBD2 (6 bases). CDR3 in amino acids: CASSPGTFQETQYF. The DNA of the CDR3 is TGTGCCAGCAGCCCAGGGACTTTCCAAGAGACCCAGTACTTC.